Included here is one T cell receptor beta chain sequence, with context. This entry belongs to a study of T cell repertoires in cytomegalovirus infection. TCRdb fed the reads into MiXCR, producing one record per CDR3 protein. Here the sample spans more than 150,000 distinct CDR3 sequences, roughly 27% being singletons. Germline V gives CDR1 LGHNA, CDR2 YSLEER. The CDR3 spans 17 residues. The ends lost 1 base at V and 4 bases at J; junction bases unmatched: 9. The sample taken for sequencing was PBMCs. V usage is TRBV4-3 and J usage is TRBJ2-1, with 8 bases fitting TRBD2. The clonotype originates from a human donor in good health (CMV status not recorded). Some clones in this sample may be carry-over from other donors' samples. The CDR3 bases are TGCGCCAGCAGCCAAGGACTCGGGTTAGCGGGGTACAATGAGCAGTTCTTC. Its protein is CASSQGLGLAGYNEQFF.